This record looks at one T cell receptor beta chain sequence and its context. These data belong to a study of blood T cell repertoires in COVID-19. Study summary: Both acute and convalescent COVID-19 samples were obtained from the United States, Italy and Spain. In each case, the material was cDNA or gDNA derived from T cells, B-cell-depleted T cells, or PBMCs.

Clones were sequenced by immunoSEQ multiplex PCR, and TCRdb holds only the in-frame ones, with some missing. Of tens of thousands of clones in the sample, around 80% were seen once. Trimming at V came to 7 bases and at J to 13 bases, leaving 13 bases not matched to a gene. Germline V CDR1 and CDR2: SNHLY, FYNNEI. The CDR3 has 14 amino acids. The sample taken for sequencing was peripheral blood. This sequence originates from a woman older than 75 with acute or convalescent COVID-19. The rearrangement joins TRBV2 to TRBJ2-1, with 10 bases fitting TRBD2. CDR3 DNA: TGTGCCAGCAAAAGGCTAGCGGGGGAAGGAGCTCAGTTCTTC. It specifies CASKRLAGEGAQFF.